This T cell receptor (beta chain) is from a study of PD-1 blockade in classical Hodgkin lymphoma. Clones were sequenced by immunoSEQ multiplex PCR, and TCRdb holds only the in-frame ones, with some missing. The sample holds 25,000 to 35,000 clones; approximately 82% are singletons and the top ten take 20% to 25%. Germline CDR1 and CDR2: SGHTA and FQGNSA. Unmatched junction bases numbered 8, after V lost 5 bases and J lost 5 bases. CDR3 length: 15 residues. Patients all relapsed after autologous stem cell transplantation, and there was variation in brentuximab vedotin exposure. This TCR was recovered from a human donor with classical Hodgkin lymphoma. This specimen was peripheral blood mononuclear cells (PBMCs), taken before the second cycle of nivolumab. The chain recombines TRBV7-2 with TRBJ1-1, with 10 bases that match TRBD1. The CDR3 sequence is CASSATGTGVTEAFF. CDR3 coding DNA: TGTGCCAGCAGCGCTACCGGGACAGGGGTAACTGAAGCTTTCTTT.